These 14 T cell receptor beta chains share one sample of origin, sequenced in a study of blood T cell repertoires in COVID-19. Profiled with immunoSEQ multiplex PCR; TCRdb holds only in-frame clones, not every one. The sample contains approximately 230,000 clones, 70% to 85% of which appear only once. Input material: peripheral blood. The source of these receptors is an older man with acute or convalescent COVID-19.

This clone came up once. The chain couples TRBV7-3 to TRBJ1-3; possibly TRBD1 for D (5 bases). The V end was cut by 2 bases, the J end by 2 bases, with 10 bases between. The CDR3 sequence is 15 residues long. Germline V gene data show CDR1 as SGHTA and CDR2 as FQGTGA. CDR3 nucleotide sequence: TGTGCCAGCAGCTTACATTCAGGGACTGGAAACACCATATATTTT. It yields the protein CASSLHSGTGNTIYF.

This chain joins TRBV5-6 and TRBJ2-7; 8 bases are a match to TRBD1. Germline-derived CDR1 and CDR2 are SGHDT and YYEEEE. The CDR3 totals 14 residues. The trim removed 3 bases at V and 5 bases at J, leaving 7 bases unmatched. Here the CDR3 reads CASSWRTGHDEQYF. CDR3 bases: TGTGCCAGCAGCTGGAGGACAGGGCACGACGAGCAGTACTTC.

The rearrangement joins TRBV7-9 to TRBJ1-4, with TRBD1 matching 9 bases. Germline CDR1 is SEHNR and CDR2 is FQNEAQ (reference sequence). The CDR3 contains 15 residues. V shed 0 bases and J 10 bases; nucleotides not matched to a gene: 6. The CDR3 DNA is TGTGCCAGCAGCTTAGCGGGGGACAGGGCTGTAAAACTGTTTTTT. Translating it yields CASSLAGDRAVKLFF.

V gene TRBV7-9 combines with J gene TRBJ1-1; weak D call: TRBD1 (5 bases). The CDR3 totals 14 residues. In germline, CDR1 is SEHNR, CDR2 FQNEAQ (reference sequence). V shed 1 base and J shed 3 bases, with 9 bases lying between them. The CDR3 spells CASSLVVRDTEAFF. In nucleotides, the CDR3 is TGTGCCAGCAGCTTAGTGGTCAGGGACACTGAAGCTTTCTTT.

This chain joins TRBV7-2 and TRBJ1-2; 7 nucleotides agree with TRBD1. CDR3 length equals 17 residues. Trimming at V came to 5 bases and at J to 4 bases, leaving 16 bases not matched to a gene. Germline values: CDR1 SGHTA, CDR2 FQGNSA. CDR3: CASSTEWGIRDSYGYTF. As DNA, the CDR3 is TGTGCCAGCAGCACCGAGTGGGGGATCCGGGACAGCTATGGCTACACCTTC.

The chain carries TRBV28 and TRBJ1-2; D perhaps matches TRBD1 (5 bases). Germline-derived CDR1 and CDR2 are MDHEN and SYDVKM. V lost 2 bases to trimming and J lost 8 bases, with 21 bases between them. The CDR3 length is 16 residues. CDR3 bases: TGTGCCAGCAGTTTAGCCGGGACTGCATCTATCAGAGGCTACACCTTC. Its translation: CASSLAGTASIRGYTF.

The chain couples TRBV12-5 to TRBJ2-5; tentative D call: TRBD2 (6 bases). This CDR3 is 16 amino acids long. Germline V gene sequence: CDR1 LGHNT, CDR2 FRNRAP. Trimming took off 0 bases at V and 0 bases at J, with 11 bases between the two ends. CDR3 sequence reads: CASGLVGREYQETQYF. CDR3 coding DNA: TGTGCTAGTGGTTTGGTGGGACGGGAGTACCAAGAGACCCAGTACTTC.

This chain joins TRBV6-5 and TRBJ2-3; D is perhaps TRBD1 (6 bases). Trimming pared 0 bases from V and 4 bases from J, leaving 11 bases between. Germline-derived CDR1 and CDR2 are MNHEY and SVGAGI. The CDR3 runs 15 residues. The CDR3 sequence is CASSYSRGSADTQYF. The CDR3, as DNA: TGTGCCAGCAGTTACTCGAGGGGGTCGGCAGATACGCAGTATTTT.

The chain recombines TRBV3-1 (or the pseudogene TRBV3-2) with TRBJ2-7; the match to TRBD2 covers 8 bases. J lost 4 bases, V lost 5 bases, and 10 bases had no gene match. The CDR3 extends over 15 amino acids. Germline CDR1 and CDR2: LGHDT and YNNKEL (reference sequence). CDR3 region: CASSFPGGGMYEQYF. The CDR3 DNA reads TGTGCCAGCAGCTTCCCGGGCGGGGGGATGTACGAGCAGTACTTC.

The V gene is TRBV6-1, the J gene TRBJ2-1, with 9 bases matching TRBD2. The germline gives CDR1 MNHNS, CDR2 SASEGT. This CDR3 is 16 amino acids long. V lost 4 bases, J lost 4 bases, and 8 bases stayed unmatched. In nucleotides, the CDR3 is TGTGCCAGCAGTGGACCGAGACTAGCGGTGTACAATGAGCAGTTCTTC. Protein product: CASSGPRLAVYNEQFF.

The chain joins TRBV5-6 to TRBJ2-1; 10 bases are a match to TRBD2. This CDR3 region has 13 residues. In germline, CDR1 is SGHDT, CDR2 YYEEEE. J gave up 10 bases and V 6 bases, and 7 bases lay outside the gene matches. The CDR3 here is CASTSGGALEQFF. CDR3 coding DNA: TGTGCCAGCACGAGCGGGGGGGCACTAGAGCAGTTCTTC. Full variable domain (outside the CDR3, taken from reference TRBV5-6 and TRBJ2-1): DAGVTQSPTHLIKTRGQQVTLRCSPKSGHDTVSWYQQALGQGPQFIFQYYEEEERQRGNFPDRFSGHQFPNYSSELNVNALLLGDSALYLCASTSGGALEQFFGPGTRLTVL.

This clone came up a few times. The gene calls are TRBV7-2 and TRBJ2-1, with 9 bases that match TRBD2. With V trimmed by 4 bases and J by 6 bases, 4 bases remained unmatched. There are 14 residues in the CDR3. The germline CDR1 and CDR2 sequences are SGHTA and FQGNSA. The CDR3 sequence is CASSYSGGVNEQFF. The DNA of the CDR3 is TGTGCCAGCAGCTATAGCGGGGGTGTCAATGAGCAGTTCTTC. The full variable domain, in which reference TRBV7-2 and TRBJ2-1 provide the parts outside the CDR3, is GAGVSQSPSNKVTEKGKDVELRCDPISGHTALYWYRQSLGQGLEFLIYFQGNSAPDKSGLPSDRFSAERTGGSVSTLTIQRTQQEDSAVYLCASSYSGGVNEQFFGPGTRLTVL.

The chain couples TRBV5-1 to TRBJ2-5, with D maybe TRBD1 (7 bases). Germline loops: CDR1 SGHRS, CDR2 YFSETQ. The CDR3 covers 16 residues. V lost 0 bases to trimming and J lost 6 bases, with 18 bases between them. The CDR3 protein is CASSLGSSGGGKTQYF. The CDR3 DNA sequence: TGCGCCAGCAGCTTGGGAAGTAGCGGAGGGGGCAAGACCCAGTACTTC. The complete variable domain, with remaining parts taken from reference TRBV5-1 and TRBJ2-5, reads KAGVTQTPRYLIKTRGQQVTLSCSPISGHRSVSWYQQTPGQGLQFLFEYFSETQRNKGNFPGRFSGRQFSNSRSEMNVSTLELGDSALYLCASSLGSSGGGKTQYFGPGTRLLVL.

This clone was seen a few times. This chain links TRBV6-1 with TRBJ2-7, with 10 positions matching TRBD2. Germline V gene data show CDR1 as MNHNS and CDR2 as SASEGT. CDR3 size: 19 residues. After removal of 4 bases from V and 0 bases from J, the junction contained 15 bases not matched to a gene. CDR3 coding DNA: TGTGCCAGCAGTGGGGTACCGGGACTAGCGTCGTCTTCCTCCTACGAGCAGTACTTC. Encoded protein: CASSGVPGLASSSSYEQYF.